Below are 8 T cell receptor beta chains sequenced from a single sample in a study of blood T cell repertoires in COVID-19. TCRdb keeps only in-frame clones here, not all; method: immunoSEQ multiplex PCR. The table lists about 170,000 clones, around 87% of them singletons, with less than 3% in the top ten. The sequenced sample consisted of peripheral blood. Receptor source: a woman aged 80 or older with COVID-19, enrolled during active disease.

V usage is TRBV6-2 or TRBV6-3 and J usage is TRBJ2-2; no definite D call. Germline V gene sequence: CDR1 MNHEY, CDR2 SVGEGT. CDR3 size: 14 residues. V was clipped by 0 bases and J by 4 bases, with 6 bases between them. CDR3 bases: TGTGCCAGCAGTTACTCGATGAGCACCGGGGAGCTGTTTTTT. Translating it yields CASSYSMSTGELFF.

CDR3 loop: CASESTGSGPYEQYF. CDR3 bases: TGTGCCAGCGAAAGTACAGGATCCGGGCCATACGAGCAGTACTTC. The chain has TRBV5-8 and TRBJ2-7; possible D gene TRBD1, 5 bases. CDR3 length: 15 amino acids. Looked up from germline, CDR1 is SGHTS and CDR2 is YDEGEE. Trimming took 7 bases from V and 4 from J, leaving 21 bases between them.

This clone appeared a single time. In nucleotides, the CDR3 is TGTGCCATCAGGGACACTAGCGGGTCTGTCAATGAGCAGTTCTTC. Its protein is CAIRDTSGSVNEQFF. The rearrangement joins TRBV10-3 to TRBJ2-1; 9 bases line up with TRBD2. The J segment lost 6 bases and the V segment lost 6 bases, leaving 9 bases of the junction unmatched. In germline, CDR1 is ENHRY, CDR2 SYGVKD. There are 15 residues in the CDR3.

The V call is TRBV5-4, the J call TRBJ1-5, with TRBD1 identical over 7 bases. The CDR3 loop spans 14 amino acids. From germline, CDR1 is SGHNT and CDR2 YYREEE (reference sequence). With V trimmed by 4 bases and J by 6 bases, 7 bases remained unmatched. CDR3 in amino acids: CASSADRVGQPQHF. The DNA for the CDR3 is TGTGCCAGCAGCGCCGACAGGGTCGGTCAGCCCCAGCATTTT.

The J gene is TRBJ1-3, the V gene TRBV5-4, with a weak D call TRBD1 (6 bases). The CDR3 is 14 amino acids. The V end lost 7 bases, the J end lost 0 bases, and 11 bases lay between the germline ends. Germline CDR1 reads SGHNT; CDR2 reads YYREEE (reference sequence). The CDR3 sequence is CASQHRDSGNTIYF. CDR3 coding DNA: TGTGCCAGCCAACACAGGGACTCTGGAAACACCATATATTTT.

V usage is TRBV6-5 and J usage is TRBJ1-6; a possible D gene is TRBD1 (6 bases). Trimming stripped 0 bases from V and 9 bases from J, with 12 bases between. Germline CDR1 is MNHEY and CDR2 is SVGAGI. The CDR3 length is 15 residues. The CDR3 DNA sequence: TGTGCCAGCAGTTACTCACAGGGAGGGTTTTCACCCCTCCACTTT. Encoded protein: CASSYSQGGFSPLHF.

In this sample, this clone turned up once. CDR3: CASSYSMQAEQFF. CDR3 DNA sequence: TGTGCCAGCAGTTACTCGATGCAGGCCGAGCAGTTCTTC. The chain joins TRBV6-2 or TRBV6-3 to TRBJ2-1, with D unclear. Germline V CDR1 and CDR2: MNHEY, SVGEGT. The CDR3 is 13 residues long. Trimming took off 0 bases at V and 10 bases at J, with 10 bases between the two ends.

The V gene is TRBV4-2, the J gene TRBJ1-5, with TRBD1 identical over 11 bases. The germline CDR1 and CDR2 sequences are LGHNA and YNFKEQ. The trim removed 4 bases at V and 6 bases at J, leaving 2 bases unmatched. The CDR3 has 14 amino acids. CDR3 in DNA: TGTGCCAGCAGCCCGGGACAGGGGGGTCAGCCCCAGCATTTT. Protein sequence: CASSPGQGGQPQHF.